This T cell receptor (beta chain) derives from a study of blood T cell repertoires in COVID-19. Background on the study: The United States, Italy and Spain supplied acute and convalescent COVID-19 samples.

This clone was seen a single time. Original handling: Using reference gene primer amplification, nucleated cell counts were estimated. The table came from immunoSEQ multiplex PCR; TCRdb's copy has only in-frame clones and leaves some out. V and J calls plus clone size are reproduced from that table; the DNA served to infer D and trimming. The sample lists 250,000 or so clones, around 84% occurring once. Germline CDR1 and CDR2: GTSNPN and SVGIG (reference sequence). V dropped 0 bases and J dropped 3; count of bases not matched to a gene: 9. The CDR3 has 16 amino acids. Enrollees, about 18 to 90 years old, lived in approximately 24 US areas. The study counted Cohort 3 donors as recovered given two negative PCRs, clearance, or symptom resolution.

This receptor was taken from a woman aged 50 to 60 who had recovered from COVID-19. The chain couples TRBV30 to TRBJ2-3; 7 bases line up with TRBD2. Sequencing was performed on PBMCs or T cells enriched from blood (not recorded which). The CDR3 loop is CAWSVVAGVGTDTQYF. The CDR3 nucleotides read TGTGCCTGGAGTGTTGTTGCGGGAGTAGGGACAGATACGCAGTATTTT.